What follows describes a single TCR beta chain. Its specificity is unknown. The sample comes from a study of shared clonotypes between healthy human individuals. Overall study results and limits: Clonotype sharing among donors was expected to depend on sequencing depth.

Sequencing used immunoSEQ multiplex PCR; TCRdb keeps in-frame clones, though not all of them. The sample has about 2.3 million clones, approximately 93% seen once. Trimming shortened V by 4 bases and J by 9 bases, and 17 bases separated the two germline ends. The germline CDR1 and CDR2 sequences are SGHRS and YFSETQ. This CDR3 has 14 amino acids. The clonotype originates from a man younger than 30 in good health. Some clones in this sample may be carry-over from other donors' samples. Sequencing was carried out using naive CD4+ T cells from PBMCs. The subset: CD45RA+ positively selected. The rearrangement links TRBV5-1 to TRBJ2-1, with D tentatively TRBD1 or TRBD2 (6 bases each). The CDR3 DNA reads as TGCGCCAGCAGCGGGGGGCTAGCCAGGGGTGAGCAGTTCTTC. Translated, it gives CASSGGLARGEQFF.